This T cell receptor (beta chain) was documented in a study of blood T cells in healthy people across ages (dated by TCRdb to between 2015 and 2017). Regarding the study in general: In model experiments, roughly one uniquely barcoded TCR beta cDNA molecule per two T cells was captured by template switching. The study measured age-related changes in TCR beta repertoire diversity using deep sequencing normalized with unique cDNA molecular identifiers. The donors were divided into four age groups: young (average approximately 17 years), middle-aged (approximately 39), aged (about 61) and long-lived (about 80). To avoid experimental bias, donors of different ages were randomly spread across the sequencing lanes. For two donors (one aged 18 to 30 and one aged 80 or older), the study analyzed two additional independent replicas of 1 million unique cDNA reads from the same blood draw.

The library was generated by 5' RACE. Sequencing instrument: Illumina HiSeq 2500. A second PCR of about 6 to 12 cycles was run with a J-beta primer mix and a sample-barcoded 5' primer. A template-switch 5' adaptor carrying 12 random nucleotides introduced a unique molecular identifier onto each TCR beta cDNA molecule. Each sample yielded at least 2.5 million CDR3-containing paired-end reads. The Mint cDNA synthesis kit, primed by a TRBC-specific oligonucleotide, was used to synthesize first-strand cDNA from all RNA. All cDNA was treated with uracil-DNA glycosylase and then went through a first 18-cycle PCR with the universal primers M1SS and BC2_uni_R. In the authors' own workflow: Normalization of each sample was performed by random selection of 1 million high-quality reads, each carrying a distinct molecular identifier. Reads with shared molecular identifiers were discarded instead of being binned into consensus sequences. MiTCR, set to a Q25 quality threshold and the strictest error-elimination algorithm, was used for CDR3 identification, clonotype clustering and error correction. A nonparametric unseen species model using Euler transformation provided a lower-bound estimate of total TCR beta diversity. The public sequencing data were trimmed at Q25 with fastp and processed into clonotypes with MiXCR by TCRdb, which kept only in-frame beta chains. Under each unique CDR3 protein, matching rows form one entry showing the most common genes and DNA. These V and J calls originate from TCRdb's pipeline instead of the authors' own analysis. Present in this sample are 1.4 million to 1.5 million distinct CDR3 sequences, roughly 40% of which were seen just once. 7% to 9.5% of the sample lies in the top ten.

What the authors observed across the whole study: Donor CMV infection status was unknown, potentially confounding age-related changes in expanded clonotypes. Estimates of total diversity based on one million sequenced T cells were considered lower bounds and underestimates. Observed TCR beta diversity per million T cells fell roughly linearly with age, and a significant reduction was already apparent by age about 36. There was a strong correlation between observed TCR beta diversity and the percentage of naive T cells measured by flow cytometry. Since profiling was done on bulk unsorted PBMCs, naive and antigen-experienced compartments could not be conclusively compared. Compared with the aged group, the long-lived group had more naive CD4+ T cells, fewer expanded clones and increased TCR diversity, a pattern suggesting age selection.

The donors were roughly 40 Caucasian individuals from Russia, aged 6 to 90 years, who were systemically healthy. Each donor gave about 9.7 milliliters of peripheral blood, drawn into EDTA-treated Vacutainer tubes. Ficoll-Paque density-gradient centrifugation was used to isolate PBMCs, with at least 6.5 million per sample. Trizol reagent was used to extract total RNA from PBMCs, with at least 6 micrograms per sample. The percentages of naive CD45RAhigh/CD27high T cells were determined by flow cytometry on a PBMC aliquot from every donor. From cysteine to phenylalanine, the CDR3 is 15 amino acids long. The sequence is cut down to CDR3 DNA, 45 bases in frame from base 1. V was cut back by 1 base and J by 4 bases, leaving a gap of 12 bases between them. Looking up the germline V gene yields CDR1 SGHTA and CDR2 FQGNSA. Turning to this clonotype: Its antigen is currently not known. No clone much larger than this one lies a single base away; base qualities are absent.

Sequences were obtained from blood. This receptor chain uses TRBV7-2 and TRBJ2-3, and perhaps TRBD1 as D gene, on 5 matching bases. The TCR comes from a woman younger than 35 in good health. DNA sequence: TGTGCCAGCAGCTTAGGGGGCCACCCAGCAGATACGCAGTATTTT. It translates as CASSLGGHPADTQYF.